There are a few counts of the clone carrying this T cell receptor beta chain. As yet, its antigen is unknown. From RNA transcripts, TCR beta CDR3 regions were amplified. During a first-round RT-PCR of the TCR CDR3, the HTBI primer set was used. TCRdb redid the calling of the multiplex PCR reads with MiXCR, one entry per CDR3 protein. The repertoire holds about 600,000 distinct CDR3 sequences, with 16% as singletons. The sample comes from a study of T cells in Graves' hyperthyroidism and ophthalmopathy. Overall study findings and caveats: Most thyroid clonotypes with frequency above 0.001 were detected in blood.

Patients with uncontrolled infections, other autoimmune diseases, pregnancy or lactation were excluded. The trim removed 8 bases at V and 7 bases at J, leaving 9 bases unmatched. Germline V gives CDR1 PRHDT, CDR2 FYEKMQ (reference sequence). The length of the CDR3 is 14 residues. This TCR came from a woman in her 40s with Graves' ophthalmopathy. This rearrangement joins TRBV13 to TRBJ1-4; 8 positions match TRBD1. Sequencing was done on a sample of blood. DNA for the CDR3: TGTGCCAGCCGGCCAGGGGGCAGCGGTGAAAAACTGTTTTTT. Translating gives CASRPGGSGEKLFF.